Listed below are T cell receptor beta chains from one sample, sequenced in a study of blood T cell repertoires in COVID-19. The assay was immunoSEQ multiplex PCR, and TCRdb's table has in-frame clones only and misses some. The sample holds around 98,000 clones; around 84% are singletons and the top ten take 17%. Sequences were obtained from peripheral blood. The receptors derive from a woman aged 55-69 years with acute or convalescent COVID-19. The CDR3 runs from the conserved cysteine through the conserved F or W. Fields, in order: CDR3 protein, CDR3 DNA, V gene, J gene, D gene, clone size. The D gene is left open where the match is weak. Not every row has a clone size; where given, it reads once, few, many or a size class.

CDR3aa: CATHSGSSTDTQYF
CDR3nt: TGTGCCACCCATAGCGGGAGCAGCACAGATACGCAGTATTTT
v_gene: TRBV19
j_gene: TRBJ2-3
d_gene: TRBD2
abundance: NA

CDR3aa: CASRLAGSDTQYF
CDR3nt: TGTGCCAGCAGACTCGCGGGGTCAGATACGCAGTATTTT
v_gene: TRBV5-5
j_gene: TRBJ2-3
d_gene: NA
abundance: NA

CDR3aa: CASSLGLVVKETQYF
CDR3nt: TGTGCCAGCAGCCTTGGACTAGTGGTTAAGGAGACCCAGTACTTC
v_gene: TRBV3-1/TRBV3-2
j_gene: TRBJ2-5
d_gene: TRBD2
abundance: NA

CDR3aa: CASSLEGGTGGPQHF
CDR3nt: TGTGCCAGCAGTTTAGAAGGAGGGACCGGTGGGCCCCAGCATTTT
v_gene: TRBV27
j_gene: TRBJ1-5
d_gene: NA
abundance: NA

CDR3aa: CASSLRDRNSNQPQHF
CDR3nt: TGTGCCAGCAGCCTACGGGACAGAAACAGCAATCAGCCCCAGCATTTT
v_gene: TRBV3-1/TRBV3-2
j_gene: TRBJ1-5
d_gene: TRBD1
abundance: NA

CDR3aa: CASSQDRSGLALESYNEQFF
CDR3nt: TGTGCCAGCAGCCAAGATAGGAGCGGACTAGCCCTCGAATCCTACAATGAGCAGTTCTTC
v_gene: TRBV3-1/TRBV3-2
j_gene: TRBJ2-1
d_gene: TRBD2
abundance: NA

CDR3aa: CASSLERTEASPLHF
CDR3nt: TGTGCCAGCAGCTTGGAACGGACAGAGGCTTCACCCCTCCACTTT
v_gene: TRBV5-6
j_gene: TRBJ1-6
d_gene: NA
abundance: NA

CDR3aa: CARTRGRGLYGYTF
CDR3nt: TGTGCCAGAACGCGAGGCAGGGGGCTCTATGGCTACACCTTC
v_gene: TRBV5-3
j_gene: TRBJ1-2
d_gene: TRBD1
abundance: once

CDR3aa: CASSTKTGGENSPLHF
CDR3nt: TGTGCCAGCAGCACAAAGACAGGGGGCGAAAATTCACCCCTCCACTTT
v_gene: TRBV5-4
j_gene: TRBJ1-6
d_gene: TRBD1
abundance: NA

CDR3aa: CASSQAYYGYTF
CDR3nt: TGCGCCAGCAGCCAAGCGTACTATGGCTACACCTTC
v_gene: TRBV4-1
j_gene: TRBJ1-2
d_gene: NA
abundance: NA

CDR3aa: CASTPTGGAYGYTF
CDR3nt: TGTGCCAGCACCCCGACAGGGGGCGCCTATGGCTACACCTTC
v_gene: TRBV6-5
j_gene: TRBJ1-2
d_gene: TRBD1
abundance: NA